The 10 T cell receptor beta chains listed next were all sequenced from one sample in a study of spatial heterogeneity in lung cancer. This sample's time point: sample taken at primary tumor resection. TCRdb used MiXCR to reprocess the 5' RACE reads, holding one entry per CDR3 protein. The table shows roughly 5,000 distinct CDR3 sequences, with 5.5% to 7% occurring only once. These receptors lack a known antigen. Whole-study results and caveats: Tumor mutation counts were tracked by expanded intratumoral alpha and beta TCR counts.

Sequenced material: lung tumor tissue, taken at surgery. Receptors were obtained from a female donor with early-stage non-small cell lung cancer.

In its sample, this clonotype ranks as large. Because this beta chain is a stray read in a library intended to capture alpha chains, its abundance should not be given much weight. CDR3 sequence: CASRQDSYGYTF. The CDR3 DNA is TGCGCCAGCAGACAGGACTCCTATGGCTACACCTTC. This chain connects TRBV5-1 to TRBJ1-2, with D possibly matching TRBD1 (5 bases). Trimming removed 5 bases from V and 4 bases from J, with 9 bases in between. This CDR3 is 12 amino acids long. CDR1 is SGHRS, CDR2 YFSETQ, per germline.

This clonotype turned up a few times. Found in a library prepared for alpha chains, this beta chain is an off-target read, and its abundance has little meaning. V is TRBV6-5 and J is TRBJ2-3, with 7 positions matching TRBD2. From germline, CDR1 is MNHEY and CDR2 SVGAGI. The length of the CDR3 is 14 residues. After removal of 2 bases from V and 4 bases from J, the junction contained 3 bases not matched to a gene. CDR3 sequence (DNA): TGTGCCAGCAGTTACGGGGCGGGAGCAGATACGCAGTATTTT. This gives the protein CASSYGAGADTQYF.

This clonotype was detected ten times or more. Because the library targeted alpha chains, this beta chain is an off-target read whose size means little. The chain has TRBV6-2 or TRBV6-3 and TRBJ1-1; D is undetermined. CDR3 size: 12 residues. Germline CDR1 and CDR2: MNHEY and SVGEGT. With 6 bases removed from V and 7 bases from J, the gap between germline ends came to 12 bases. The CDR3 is CASSQRHLEAFF. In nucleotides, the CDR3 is TGTGCCAGCAGCCAGCGACACCTTGAAGCTTTCTTT.

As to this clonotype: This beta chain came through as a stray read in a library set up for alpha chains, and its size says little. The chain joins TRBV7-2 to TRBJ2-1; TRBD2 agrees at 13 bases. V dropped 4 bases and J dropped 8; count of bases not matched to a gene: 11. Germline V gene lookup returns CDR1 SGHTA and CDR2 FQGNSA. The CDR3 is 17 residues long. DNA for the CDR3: TGTGCCAGCAGCTCCAGGACTAGCGGGAGCGATAGATATGAGCAGTTCTTC. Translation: CASSSRTSGSDRYEQFF.

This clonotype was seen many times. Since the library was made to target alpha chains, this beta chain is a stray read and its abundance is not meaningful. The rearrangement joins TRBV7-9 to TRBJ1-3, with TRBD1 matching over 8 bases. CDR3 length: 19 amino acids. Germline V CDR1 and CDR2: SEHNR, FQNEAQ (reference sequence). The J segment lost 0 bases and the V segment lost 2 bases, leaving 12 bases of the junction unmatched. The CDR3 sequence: CASSLKLWTGPSSGNTIYF. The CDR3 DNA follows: TGTGCCAGCAGCTTAAAATTGTGGACAGGGCCATCCTCTGGAAACACCATATATTTT.

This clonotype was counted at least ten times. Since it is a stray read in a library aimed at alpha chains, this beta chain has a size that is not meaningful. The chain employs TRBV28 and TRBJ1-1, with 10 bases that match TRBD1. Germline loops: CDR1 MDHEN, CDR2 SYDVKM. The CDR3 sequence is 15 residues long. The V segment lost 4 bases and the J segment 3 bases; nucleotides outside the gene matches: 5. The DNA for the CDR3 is TGTGCCAGCAGTTGGGGACAGGGGCTTGACACTGAAGCTTTCTTT. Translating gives CASSWGQGLDTEAFF.

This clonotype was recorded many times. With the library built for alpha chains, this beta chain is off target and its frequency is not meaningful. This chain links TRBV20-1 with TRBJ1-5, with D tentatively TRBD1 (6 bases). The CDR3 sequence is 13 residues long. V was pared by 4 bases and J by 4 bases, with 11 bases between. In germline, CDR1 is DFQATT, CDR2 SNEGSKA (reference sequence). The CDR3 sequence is CSAIDRRNQPQHF. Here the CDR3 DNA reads TGCAGTGCTATCGACAGGCGAAATCAGCCCCAGCATTTT.

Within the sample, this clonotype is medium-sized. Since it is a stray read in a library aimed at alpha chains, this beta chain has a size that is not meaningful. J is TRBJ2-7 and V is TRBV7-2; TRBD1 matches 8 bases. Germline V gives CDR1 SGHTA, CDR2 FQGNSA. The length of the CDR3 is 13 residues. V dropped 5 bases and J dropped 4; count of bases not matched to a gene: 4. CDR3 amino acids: CASSPGGGYEQYF. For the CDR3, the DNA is TGTGCCAGCAGCCCAGGGGGCGGGTACGAGCAGTACTTC.

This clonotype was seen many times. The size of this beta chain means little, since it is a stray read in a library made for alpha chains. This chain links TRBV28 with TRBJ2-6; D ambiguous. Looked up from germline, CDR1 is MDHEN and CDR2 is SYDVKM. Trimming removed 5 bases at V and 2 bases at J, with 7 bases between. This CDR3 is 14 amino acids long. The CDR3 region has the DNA TGTGCCAGCAGTACGGGTACTGGGGCCAACGTCCTGACTTTC. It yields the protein CASSTGTGANVLTF.

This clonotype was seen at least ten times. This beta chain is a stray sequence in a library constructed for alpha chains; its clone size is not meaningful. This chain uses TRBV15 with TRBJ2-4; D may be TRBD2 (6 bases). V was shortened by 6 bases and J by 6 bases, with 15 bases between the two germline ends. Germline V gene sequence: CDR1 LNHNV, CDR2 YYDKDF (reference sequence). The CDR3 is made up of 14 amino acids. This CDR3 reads CATSLPGVGNIQYF. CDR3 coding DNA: TGTGCCACCAGTCTCCCGGGGGTGGGAAACATTCAGTACTTC.